This T cell receptor (beta chain) was obtained from a study of OX40 agonist ivuxolimab in advanced cancers. Whole-study context: Cohort: roughly 79% men, mean age approximately 66, aged about 23 to 80. It was permissible to have had prior anti-PD-1, anti-PD-L1 or anti-CTLA-4 therapy, and 40% had some.

CDR3 size: 11 residues. Trimming cost V 3 bases and J 7 bases, with 4 bases left between them. Germline loops: CDR1 MNHNS, CDR2 SASEGT. TCRdb keeps only in-frame clones here, not all; method: immunoSEQ multiplex PCR. The sample has 94,000 or so clones, less than 85% seen once. This clone was picked up one time. No antigen is known for it. Study-level points and caveats: Partial responders at 0.1-3.0 mg/kg showed near-lowest clonal expansion.

The V call is TRBV6-1, the J call TRBJ1-5; D uncertain. The TCR sequence derives from an adult with an advanced solid tumor such as melanoma, head and neck, liver or kidney cancer. The sequencing used CD4+ or CD8+ T cells sorted from blood, collected in a trial of the OX40 agonist ivuxolimab. CDR3 sequence reads: CASSEGQPQHF. CDR3 sequence (DNA): TGTGCCAGCAGTGAGGGCCAGCCCCAGCATTTT.